A single sample is the source of the 15 T cell receptor beta chains below, sequenced in a study of OX40 agonist ivuxolimab in advanced cancers. The repertoire was sequenced with immunoSEQ multiplex PCR; TCRdb's copy has only in-frame clones and lacks some. The table has tens of thousands of clones, about 85% seen once. The sample in question was CD4+ or CD8+ T cells sorted from blood, obtained in a trial of the OX40 agonist ivuxolimab. Source of these receptors: an adult with an advanced solid tumor such as melanoma, head and neck, liver or kidney cancer.

This CDR3 is CASGPTGGNYNEQFF. The CDR3 coding sequence is TGTGCTAGTGGTCCCACAGGCGGAAACTACAATGAGCAGTTCTTC. The gene calls are TRBV12-5 and TRBJ2-1; the D gene is possibly TRBD1 (5 bases). Germline CDR1 LGHNT, CDR2 FRNRAP. CDR3 length equals 15 residues. With 5 bases removed from V and 3 bases from J, the gap between germline ends came to 14 bases. The full variable domain, in which reference TRBV12-5 and TRBJ2-1 provide the parts outside the CDR3, is DARVTQTPRHKVTEMGQEVTMRCQPILGHNTVFWYRQTMMQGLELLAYFRNRAPLDDSGMPKDRFSAEMPDATLATLKIQPSEPRDSAVYFCASGPTGGNYNEQFFGPGTRLTVL.

V and J are TRBV7-8 and TRBJ2-3; the D is unclear. Germline CDR1 SGHVS, CDR2 FQNEAQ. There are 13 residues in the CDR3. The V end lost 5 bases, the J end lost 1 base, and 7 bases lay between the germline ends. The CDR3 nucleotides read TGTGCCAGCAGCCGGCTGGGCACAGATACGCAGTATTTT. Translating gives CASSRLGTDTQYF.

The chain recombines TRBV30 with TRBJ2-1; 15 positions match TRBD2. The CDR3 sequence is 15 residues long. The J segment lost 10 bases and the V segment lost 3 bases, leaving 7 bases of the junction unmatched. Germline loops: CDR1 GTSNPN, CDR2 SVGIG (reference sequence). The CDR3 region has the DNA TGTGCCTGGAGCCGGGGACTAGCGGGAGGTGGGGAGCAGTTCTTC. Residues: CAWSRGLAGGGEQFF.

The V call is TRBV2, the J call TRBJ2-7, with D maybe TRBD1 (6 bases). The ends were cut back, 6 bases at V and 2 bases at J, with 14 bases in the middle. CDR1 SNHLY and CDR2 FYNNEI come from the germline V gene. This CDR3 is 14 amino acids long. CDR3 sequence: CASRPYQGPYEQYF. CDR3 nucleotides: TGTGCCAGCAGACCTTACCAGGGGCCCTACGAGCAGTACTTC.

The chain couples TRBV4-1 to TRBJ2-1, with unresolved D. Germline CDR1 reads MGHRA; CDR2 reads YSYEKL. The V end lost 0 bases, the J end lost 5 bases, and 11 bases lay between the germline ends. The CDR3 is 15 amino acids. The CDR3 DNA is TGCGCCAGCAGCCAAGATCTATCCCTGGACAATGAGCAGTTCTTC. Its translation is CASSQDLSLDNEQFF.

The J gene is TRBJ1-5, the V gene TRBV19; no definite D call. This CDR3 has 15 residues. Trimming cost V 3 bases and J 4 bases, with 13 bases left between them. CDR1 and CDR2 (germline): LNHDA, SQIVND (reference sequence). CDR3 amino acids: CASSIFEYQNQPQHF. The DNA of the CDR3 is TGTGCCAGTAGTATTTTCGAATACCAAAATCAGCCCCAGCATTTT.

The chain couples TRBV28 to TRBJ2-7; TRBD1 might be the D (6 bases). Deletions cut 3 bases from V and 5 bases from J, with 8 bases between. In germline, CDR1 is MDHEN, CDR2 SYDVKM. There are 12 residues in the CDR3. CDR3 bases: TGTGCCAGCAGTTTGACAGGTGACGAGCAGTACTTC. It specifies CASSLTGDEQYF.

Written as DNA, the CDR3 is TGTGCCAGCAGCTTAAGAGGGGCAACTAATGAAAAACTGTTTTTT. This translates into CASSLRGATNEKLFF. The gene calls are TRBV7-3 and TRBJ1-4, with D perhaps TRBD1 (5 bases). The CDR3 loop spans 15 amino acids. Germline V CDR1 and CDR2: SGHTA, FQGTGA. V was pared by 1 base and J by 0 bases, with 6 bases between.

The CDR3: CASSQDPDSEITNEKLFF. The CDR3 DNA reads as TGCGCCAGCAGCCAAGATCCTGACAGCGAAATAACTAATGAAAAACTGTTTTTT. The chain couples TRBV4-1 to TRBJ1-4; D perhaps matches TRBD1 (5 bases). Germline CDR1 MGHRA, CDR2 YSYEKL. V lost 0 bases and J lost 1, with 15 bases in between. The CDR3 totals 18 residues.

This chain links TRBV28 with TRBJ1-5, with D possibly matching TRBD1 (6 bases). With 7 bases removed from V and 5 bases from J, the gap between germline ends came to 12 bases. Germline CDR1 reads MDHEN; CDR2 reads SYDVKM. This CDR3 has 13 amino acids. Here the CDR3 DNA reads TGTGCCAGCATTGAGGCAGGGGATCAGCCCCAGCATTTT. Protein product: CASIEAGDQPQHF.

The chain links TRBV4-1 to TRBJ2-5, with 9 nucleotides matching TRBD1. Germline lookup yields CDR1 MGHRA and CDR2 YSYEKL. V was pared by 4 bases and J by 2 bases, with 14 bases of the junction left unmatched. The CDR3 has 18 residues. CDR3 amino acids: CASSLRQGDLSAQETQYF. CDR3 bases: TGCGCCAGCAGCCTTCGACAGGGGGACCTTAGCGCGCAAGAGACCCAGTACTTC.

The rearrangement links TRBV19 to TRBJ2-3; D may be TRBD2 (5 bases). This CDR3 is built from 15 residues. Per germline, CDR1 LNHDA and CDR2 SQIVND (reference sequence). V lost 4 bases, J lost 2 bases, and 13 bases lay in between. The CDR3 spells CASSRYSATTDTQYF. CDR3 DNA sequence: TGTGCCAGTAGTAGGTATAGCGCGACCACAGATACGCAGTATTTT.

This clone was detected once. J is TRBJ2-7 and V is TRBV27; 10 positions agree with TRBD1. CDR1 and CDR2 from the germline V gene are MNHEY and SMNVEV (reference sequence). This CDR3 is 15 amino acids long. The junction had 7 bases not matched to a gene; V was cut back by 5 bases and J by 3 bases. CDR3 sequence reads: CASSGDRGPVYEQYF. The CDR3 nucleotides read TGTGCCAGCAGTGGTGACAGGGGGCCGGTCTACGAGCAGTACTTC.

The chain has TRBV19 and TRBJ1-4; D is perhaps TRBD1 (5 bases). The CDR3 sequence is 15 residues long. CDR1 and CDR2 (germline): LNHDA, SQIVND (reference sequence). V was pared by 3 bases and J by 5 bases, with 13 bases between. Here the CDR3 reads CASSMRTGRNEKLFF. CDR3 coding DNA: TGTGCCAGTAGTATGAGAACAGGAAGGAATGAAAAACTGTTTTTT.

This sequence joins TRBV27 and TRBJ2-1; TRBD2 matches 9 bases. This CDR3 region has 17 residues. CDR1 MNHEY and CDR2 SMNVEV come from the germline V gene (reference sequence). The V gene end was trimmed by 5 bases and the J gene end by 3 bases; junction bases not matched to a gene: 11. This chain's CDR3 is CASSAGGGVNFYNEQFF. CDR3 sequence (DNA): TGTGCCAGCAGTGCGGGGGGGGGTGTAAACTTCTACAATGAGCAGTTCTTC.